The entry that follows covers one T cell receptor (beta chain) sequence. This clone's antigen is unknown. No much larger clone exists at a distance of one base, and base qualities are not known. The germline V gene supplies CDR1 SGHTA and CDR2 FQGNSA. Cut back by 7 bases and 2 bases, the V and J ends lie 11 bases apart. The CDR3 runs 13 residues from the cysteine to the phenylalanine. The read is trimmed to its CDR3 DNA, 39 bases read in frame from base 1. What this sample's treatment or condition label stands for: live attenuated yellow fever vaccine strain. Two biological replicates of bulk PBMCs were collected at each blood-draw timepoint. A standard Ficoll-Paque protocol was used to isolate PBMCs from peripheral blood. RNA was extracted with TriZol from bulk PBMCs, CD4 and CD8 fractions, and dextramer-positive and dextramer-negative fractions. This sample is part of a study of T cells after yellow fever vaccination (dated by TCRdb to the late 2010s). In the study overall: The SMART-Seq v4 Ultra Low Input RNA kit was used to prepare libraries from fractions with low cell numbers. Bulk TCR alpha and beta repertoires were sequenced longitudinally to track T-cell clones before and after primary and booster YFV17D yellow fever vaccination. The cohort comprised two healthy male donors, one aged 18 to 30 and one aged 30 to 39 years. Blood was drawn at multiple timepoints before and after primary and secondary immunization, with bulk PBMC replicates and cell subsets isolated. Overall study outcomes, separate from this receptor: A small fraction of clonotypes showed up in both the CD4 and CD8 compartments, probably as a result of convergent recombination. FACS-sorted repertoires could contain abundant contaminating clonotypes from the bulk population, so computational filtering was required. Most clones expanded after primary vaccination (almost 97% of CD4 and roughly 90% of CD8) were re-detected after the booster, suggesting that broad memory maintenance occurred. Because the study included only a couple of donors, the extent to which the findings can be generalized is limited. Compared with the primary T-cell response, the secondary T-cell response was weaker but faster, peaking on day 5 rather than day 15.

TCRdb names Illumina NovaSeq 6000 as the instrument used. TCR cDNA was synthesized by 5'RACE template switching, which introduced a universal primer site and unique molecular identifiers. Priming of cDNA synthesis was performed from both the TCR alpha and TCR beta constant segments. Library amplification used two PCR steps, and the second PCR step added sample barcodes and sequencing adapters. Sequencing of libraries was done on Illumina HiSeq 2500 (2x100 bp) or NovaSeq (2x150 bp). In the paper's pipeline: MIGEC handled demultiplexing of reads and collapsing into UMI consensus sequences, while MiXCR performed V(D)J alignment. Clonotypes responding to the vaccine were identified with edgeR on replicate PBMC samples, with the criteria of FDR below 0.01 and a log2 fold change above 5 up to day 15. Each bulk clonotype was labeled CD4 or CD8 based on which sequenced repertoire, CD4 or CD8, contained the clonotype at higher abundance. TCRdb cleaned the public reads at Q25 with fastp, built clones with MiXCR and kept in-frame beta chains. Here each entry gathers all rows of one CDR3 protein and keeps the most common genes and DNA. The V and J calls here are based on TCRdb, not the publication. This sample lists hundreds of thousands of distinct CDR3 sequences; 3.6% were detected once. The ten largest clones add up to about 20% of the sample.

Recombination connected TRBV7-2 to TRBJ1-2; too little of a D gene remains to name it. Material: PBMCs, obtained on the day of the yellow fever booster vaccination. This receptor was taken from a man aged 18 to 30 who received the YFV17D yellow fever vaccine. The bases are TGTGCCAGCACTTTGGGCGGAAACTATGGCTACACCTTC. Its translation is CASTLGGNYGYTF.